This T cell receptor (beta chain) was found in a study of molecular identifiers for immune sequencing clone quantification. This clonotype was observed at least ten times. Its antigen is currently unknown. With listed TCR primers and previously described methods, bulk TCR libraries were prepared. TCRdb reprocessed the PCR reads with MiXCR, giving one entry per CDR3 protein. The sample carries some 650,000 distinct CDR3 sequences, about 20% recorded once. Findings of the study overall: Clones with over 20 RNA copies captured over 99% of effector molecules but under 1% of naive ones. Barcodes shared by identical TCR molecules could lead to underestimated sizes of highly expanded clones.

A CD8+CD4-CCR7+CD45RA+ phenotype served as the sorting definition for naive CD8 T cells. The clonotype originates from a human donor in good health. Some libraries in this study had Jurkat cell RNA spiked in. Sequencing was performed on naive CD8+ T cells from blood, with Jurkat cell RNA spiked in. Specified subset: FACS-sorted CD8+CD4-CCR7+CD45RA+ naive T cells.

CDR3 nucleotide sequence: TGTGCCAGCAGTTTCTCCCTTGGCAGAAACACCGGGGAGCTGTTTTTT. This gives the protein CASSFSLGRNTGELFF. V and J are TRBV6-5 and TRBJ2-2; D is unclear. The CDR3 spans 16 residues. V lost 4 bases and J lost 2, with 14 bases in between. CDR1 and CDR2 from the germline V gene are MNHEY and SVGAGI.